Shown below are 15 T cell receptor beta chains from a single sample sequenced in a study of identical twins. TCRdb reprocessed the 5' RACE reads via MiXCR and lists one record per CDR3 protein. The sample includes about 530,000 distinct CDR3 sequences, approximately 20% of them seen just once. The sample was also linked to a second study, of yellow fever vaccine responses in identical twins.

The sequencing sample was made of CD4+ T cells sorted from blood. Receptors originate from a woman under 30 in good health.

V gene TRBV5-1 combines with J gene TRBJ1-2; 7 nucleotides match TRBD1. Trimming took 5 bases from V and 3 from J; bases not matched to a gene: 10. CDR3 size: 15 residues. Germline lookup yields CDR1 SGHRS and CDR2 YFSETQ. The CDR3 coding sequence is TGCGCCAGCAGGCAAACTACAGGGGAAGACTATGGCTACACCTTC. Protein: CASRQTTGEDYGYTF. Full variable domain (outside the CDR3, taken from reference TRBV5-1 and TRBJ1-2): KAGVTQTPRYLIKTRGQQVTLSCSPISGHRSVSWYQQTPGQGLQFLFEYFSETQRNKGNFPGRFSGRQFSNSRSEMNVSTLELGDSALYLCASRQTTGEDYGYTFGSGTRLTVV.

The rearrangement joins TRBV9 to TRBJ1-2, with D unresolved. Germline-derived CDR1 and CDR2 are SGDLS and YYNGEE. Trimming took 5 bases from V and 1 from J, leaving 12 bases between them. The CDR3 is 14 residues long. The CDR3 DNA sequence: TGTGCCAGCAGGGCCCCTGGGAATAACTATGGCTACACCTTC. This codes for CASRAPGNNYGYTF. Based on the CDR3 plus reference TRBV9 and TRBJ1-2, the full variable domain is DSGVTQTPKHLITATGQRVTLRCSPRSGDLSVYWYQQSLDQGLQFLIQYYNGEERAKGNILERFSAQQFPDLHSELNLSSLELGDSALYFCASRAPGNNYGYTFGSGTRLTVV.

This clonotype was counted a few times. This chain uses TRBV7-9 with TRBJ2-7, with a tentative D call TRBD1 (7 bases). The length of the CDR3 is 15 residues. Germline assignment: CDR1 SEHNR and CDR2 FQNEAQ (reference sequence). Trimming removed 2 bases from V and 7 bases from J, with 18 bases in between. The CDR3: CASSLSSAGQLEQYF. The CDR3, as DNA: TGTGCCAGCAGCTTAAGTTCCGCGGGACAGCTAGAGCAGTACTTC.

This clonotype came up a few times. J is TRBJ2-3 and V is TRBV12-3 or TRBV12-4; 10 bases match TRBD2. V lost 6 bases, J lost 2 bases, and 8 bases stayed unmatched. This CDR3 region has 16 residues. Here the CDR3 reads CASSRWTSGTTDTQYF. The CDR3 region has the DNA TGTGCCAGCAGCAGGTGGACTAGCGGAACCACAGATACGCAGTATTTT.

This clonotype turned up a few times. J is TRBJ2-3 and V is TRBV12-3 or TRBV12-4; 8 bases are shared with TRBD1. With V trimmed by 5 bases and J by 4 bases, 14 bases remained unmatched. The CDR3 spans 17 residues. The CDR3 spells CASSPLPRTGSADTQYF. The DNA for the CDR3 is TGTGCCAGCAGTCCCTTACCTAGGACAGGGTCGGCAGATACGCAGTATTTT.

This chain links TRBV25-1 with TRBJ2-2, with a tentative D call TRBD1 (7 bases). Germline assignment: CDR1 MGHDK and CDR2 SYGVNS. Between the trimmed V and J ends, which lost 6 bases and 7 bases, there was a span of 15 bases. This CDR3 has 14 amino acids. DNA for the CDR3: TGTGCCAGCAGGGAGGCGGGACAGAACGGGGAGCTGTTTTTT. Protein: CASREAGQNGELFF.

This chain joins TRBV7-8 and TRBJ2-1; D is unresolved. The CDR3 is 15 amino acids. The germline gives CDR1 SGHVS, CDR2 FQNEAQ. The V end lost 1 base, the J end lost 3 bases, and 10 bases lay between the germline ends. CDR3 coding DNA: TGTGCCAGCAGCTTAGTAGTAGGGATCTACAATGAGCAGTTCTTC. This codes for CASSLVVGIYNEQFF.

This clonotype was seen more than once but under ten times. The V call is TRBV6-5, the J call TRBJ1-4, with D possibly matching TRBD1 (5 bases). Looked up from germline, CDR1 is MNHEY and CDR2 is SVGAGI. The CDR3 totals 15 residues. Trimming took off 2 bases at V and 5 bases at J, with 12 bases between the two ends. The CDR3 loop is CASSYQGWGNEKLFF. For the CDR3, the DNA is TGTGCCAGCAGTTACCAGGGTTGGGGAAATGAAAAACTGTTTTTT.

The genes are TRBV5-1 and TRBJ2-5; no reliable D call. Germline V gives CDR1 SGHRS, CDR2 YFSETQ. V lost 2 bases and J 5 bases, leaving 10 bases between the germline ends. The CDR3 runs 13 residues. As DNA, the CDR3 is TGCGCCAGCAGCTTAGGAGATAGGGAGACCCAGTACTTC. Protein: CASSLGDRETQYF.

The table lists this clonotype with a few counts. The gene calls are TRBV5-1 and TRBJ2-7, with 8 nucleotides matching TRBD2. The CDR3 runs 14 residues. After removal of 2 bases from V and 4 bases from J, the junction contained 5 bases not matched to a gene. Germline lookup yields CDR1 SGHRS and CDR2 YFSETQ. This CDR3 reads CASSFGTRAYEQYF. The CDR3 region has the DNA TGCGCCAGCAGCTTTGGGACTAGGGCGTACGAGCAGTACTTC. The full variable domain, in which reference TRBV5-1 and TRBJ2-7 provide the parts outside the CDR3, is KAGVTQTPRYLIKTRGQQVTLSCSPISGHRSVSWYQQTPGQGLQFLFEYFSETQRNKGNFPGRFSGRQFSNSRSEMNVSTLELGDSALYLCASSFGTRAYEQYFGPGTRLTVT.

The chain has TRBV5-1 and TRBJ2-1; TRBD2 matches 8 bases. The ends lost 9 bases at V and 7 bases at J; junction bases unmatched: 15. The germline V gene encodes CDR1 SGHRS and CDR2 YFSETQ. The CDR3 consists of 15 residues. CDR3 nucleotides: TGCGCCACCAGAGCGGGGACTAGGTCGGGTAATGAGCAGTTCTTC. Protein sequence: CATRAGTRSGNEQFF.

This clonotype was recorded only once. V and J are TRBV28 and TRBJ2-7; 8 nucleotides match TRBD1. In germline, CDR1 is MDHEN, CDR2 SYDVKM. V trimming: 5 bases; J trimming: 1 base; junction bases outside the gene matches: 4. CDR3 length: 14 residues. CDR3 sequence reads: CASSTGQESYEQYF. CDR3 sequence (DNA): TGTGCCAGCAGTACGGGACAGGAGTCCTACGAGCAGTACTTC.

On this clonotype itself: At one end, the junction sequence differs from germline, possibly due to a read error. V usage is TRBV7-6 and J usage is TRBJ2-7, with no clear D. The V gene's germline CDR1 is SGHVS and CDR2 FNYEAQ. The CDR3 loop spans 13 amino acids. CDR3 in amino acids: CASSQPDTYEQHF. The CDR3 DNA is TGTGCCAGCAGCCAACCTGATACCTACGAGCAGCACTTC.

This clonotype has at least ten counts. The V and J genes are TRBV20-1 and TRBJ2-5; TRBD1 matches at 7 bases. Germline-derived CDR1 and CDR2 are DFQATT and SNEGSKA (reference sequence). After removal of 3 bases from V and 1 base from J, the junction contained 2 bases not matched to a gene. The CDR3 runs to 13 residues. The CDR3 sequence: CSASRDSQETQYF. Here the CDR3 DNA reads TGCAGTGCTAGCCGGGACAGCCAAGAGACCCAGTACTTC.

The chain joins TRBV24-1 to TRBJ2-1; D unresolved. This CDR3 has 15 residues. V lost 1 base and J lost 2, with 8 bases in between. Germline V gene lookup returns CDR1 KGHDR and CDR2 SFDVKD. The CDR3 region has the DNA TGTGCCACCAGTGATTTTGCGAGCCCCTACAATGAGCAGTTCTTC. Protein sequence: CATSDFASPYNEQFF.